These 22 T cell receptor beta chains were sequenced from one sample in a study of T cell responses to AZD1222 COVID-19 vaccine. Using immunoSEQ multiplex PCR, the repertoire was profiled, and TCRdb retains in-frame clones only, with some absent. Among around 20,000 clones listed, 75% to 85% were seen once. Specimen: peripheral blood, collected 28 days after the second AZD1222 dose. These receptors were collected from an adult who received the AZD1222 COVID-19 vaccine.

CDR3 amino acids: CASSPAPRGGSNQPQHF. CDR3 in DNA: TGTGCCAGCTCACCGGCCCCCAGGGGGGGTTCCAATCAGCCCCAGCATTTT. The V call is TRBV18, the J call TRBJ1-5, with 7 bases aligning to TRBD1. V was pared by 3 bases and J by 3 bases, with 11 bases of the junction left unmatched. The CDR3 contains 17 residues. CDR1 is KGHSH and CDR2 is LQKENI in the germline V gene. Using reference TRBV18 and TRBJ1-5 for the parts outside the CDR3, the full variable domain is NAGVMQNPRHLVRRRGQEARLRCSPMKGHSHVYWYRQLPEEGLKFMVYLQKENIIDESGMPKERFSAEFPKEGPSILRIQQVVRGDSAAYFCASSPAPRGGSNQPQHFGDGTRLSIL.

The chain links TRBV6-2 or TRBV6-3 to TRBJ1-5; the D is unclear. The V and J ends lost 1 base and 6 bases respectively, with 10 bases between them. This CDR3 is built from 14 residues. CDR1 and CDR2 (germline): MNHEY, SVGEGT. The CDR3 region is CASSYYGLGQPQHF. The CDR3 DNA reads TGTGCCAGCAGTTACTACGGGTTAGGTCAGCCCCAGCATTTT.

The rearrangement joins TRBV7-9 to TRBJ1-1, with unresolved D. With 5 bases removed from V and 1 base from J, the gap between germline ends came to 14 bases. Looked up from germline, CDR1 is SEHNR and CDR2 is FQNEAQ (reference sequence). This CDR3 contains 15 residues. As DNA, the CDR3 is TGTGCCAGCAGCGCTAGCGGAGCCTCGAACACTGAAGCTTTCTTT. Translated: CASSASGASNTEAFF.

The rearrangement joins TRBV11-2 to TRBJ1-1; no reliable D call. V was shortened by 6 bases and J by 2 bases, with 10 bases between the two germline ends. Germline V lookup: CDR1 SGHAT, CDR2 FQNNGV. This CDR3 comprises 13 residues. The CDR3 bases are TGTGCCAGCAGGCAACAGAGCAACACTGAAGCTTTCTTT. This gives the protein CASRQQSNTEAFF.

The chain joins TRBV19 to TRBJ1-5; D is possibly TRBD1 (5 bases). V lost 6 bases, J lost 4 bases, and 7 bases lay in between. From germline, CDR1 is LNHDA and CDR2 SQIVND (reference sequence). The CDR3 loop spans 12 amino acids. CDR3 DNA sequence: TGTGCCAGTAGGGGGGGGAATCAGCCCCAGCATTTT. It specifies CASRGGNQPQHF.

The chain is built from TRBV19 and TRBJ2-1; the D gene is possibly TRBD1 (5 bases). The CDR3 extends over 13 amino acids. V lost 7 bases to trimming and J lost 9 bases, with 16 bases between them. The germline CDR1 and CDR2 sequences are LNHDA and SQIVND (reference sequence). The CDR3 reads CASKAGNRPEQFF. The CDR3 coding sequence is TGTGCCAGTAAGGCAGGGAATAGACCTGAGCAGTTCTTC.

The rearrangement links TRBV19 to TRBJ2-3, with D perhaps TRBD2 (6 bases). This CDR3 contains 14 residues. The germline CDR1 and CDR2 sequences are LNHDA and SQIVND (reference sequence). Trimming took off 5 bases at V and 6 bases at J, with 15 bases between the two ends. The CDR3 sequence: CASSLRHRGDTQYF. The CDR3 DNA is TGTGCCAGTAGTCTGCGACATCGGGGGGATACGCAGTATTTT.

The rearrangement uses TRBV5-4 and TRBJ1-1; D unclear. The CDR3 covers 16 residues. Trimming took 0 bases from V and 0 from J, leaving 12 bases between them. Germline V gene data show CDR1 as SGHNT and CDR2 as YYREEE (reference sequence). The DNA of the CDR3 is TGTGCCAGCAGCTTGGGAGGATACAGCCTGAACACTGAAGCTTTCTTT. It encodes CASSLGGYSLNTEAFF.

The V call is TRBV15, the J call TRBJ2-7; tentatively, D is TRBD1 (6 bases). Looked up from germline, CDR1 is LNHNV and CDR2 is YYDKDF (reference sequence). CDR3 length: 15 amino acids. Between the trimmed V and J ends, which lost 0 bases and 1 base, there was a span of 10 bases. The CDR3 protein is CATSREMDSSYEQYF. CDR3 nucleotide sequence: TGTGCCACCAGCAGAGAAATGGACAGTTCCTACGAGCAGTACTTC.

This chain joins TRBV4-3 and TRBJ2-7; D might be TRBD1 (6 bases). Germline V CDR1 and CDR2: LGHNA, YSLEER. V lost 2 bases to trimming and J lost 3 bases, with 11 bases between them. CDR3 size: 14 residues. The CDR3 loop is CASSQSYRDYEQYF. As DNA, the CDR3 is TGCGCCAGCAGCCAATCCTACAGGGACTACGAGCAGTACTTC.

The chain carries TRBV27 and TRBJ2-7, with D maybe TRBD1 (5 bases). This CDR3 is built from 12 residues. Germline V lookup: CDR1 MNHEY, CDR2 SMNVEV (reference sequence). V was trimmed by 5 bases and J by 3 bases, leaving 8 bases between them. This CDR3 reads CASSGQGYEQYF. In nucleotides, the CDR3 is TGTGCCAGCAGTGGGCAGGGCTACGAGCAGTACTTC.

The CDR3 is CASSESYPGLGVETQYF. In DNA, the CDR3 is TGTGCCAGCAGTGAATCCTACCCGGGACTAGGAGTAGAGACCCAGTACTTC. J is TRBJ2-5 and V is TRBV2; 8 bases match TRBD2. Germline V gives CDR1 SNHLY, CDR2 FYNNEI. V was clipped by 2 bases and J by 4 bases; unmatched bases: 12. The CDR3 spans 17 residues.

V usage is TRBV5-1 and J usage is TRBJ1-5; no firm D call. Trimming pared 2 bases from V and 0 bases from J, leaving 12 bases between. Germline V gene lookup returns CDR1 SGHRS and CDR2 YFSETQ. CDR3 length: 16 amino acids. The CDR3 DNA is TGCGCCAGCAGCTTTTCCCCGGCAGATAGCAATCAGCCCCAGCATTTT. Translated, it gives CASSFSPADSNQPQHF.

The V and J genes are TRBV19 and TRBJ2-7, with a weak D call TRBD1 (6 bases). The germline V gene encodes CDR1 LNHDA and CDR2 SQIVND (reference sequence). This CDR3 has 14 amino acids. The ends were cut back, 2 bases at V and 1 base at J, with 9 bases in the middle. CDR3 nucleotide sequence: TGTGCCAGTAGTATAATGACAGGATCCTACGAGCAGTACTTC. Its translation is CASSIMTGSYEQYF.

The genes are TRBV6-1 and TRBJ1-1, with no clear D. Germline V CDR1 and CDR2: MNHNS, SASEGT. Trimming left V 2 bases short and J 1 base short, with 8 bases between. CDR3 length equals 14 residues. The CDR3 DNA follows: TGTGCCAGCAGTGAACTTTTGGGGAACACTGAAGCTTTCTTT. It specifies CASSELLGNTEAFF.

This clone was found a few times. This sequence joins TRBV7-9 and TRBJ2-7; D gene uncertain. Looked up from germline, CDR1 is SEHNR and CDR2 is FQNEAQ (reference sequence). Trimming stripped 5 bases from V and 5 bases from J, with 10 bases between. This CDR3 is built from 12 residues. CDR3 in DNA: TGTGCCAGCAGCACCCGGTACGACGAGCAGTACTTC. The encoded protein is CASSTRYDEQYF.

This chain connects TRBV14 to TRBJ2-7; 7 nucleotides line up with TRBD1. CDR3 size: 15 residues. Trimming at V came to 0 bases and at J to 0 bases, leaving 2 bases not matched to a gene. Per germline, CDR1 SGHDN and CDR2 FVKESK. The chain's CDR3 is CASSQEQGYSYEQYF. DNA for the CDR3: TGTGCCAGCAGCCAAGAACAGGGGTACTCCTACGAGCAGTACTTC.

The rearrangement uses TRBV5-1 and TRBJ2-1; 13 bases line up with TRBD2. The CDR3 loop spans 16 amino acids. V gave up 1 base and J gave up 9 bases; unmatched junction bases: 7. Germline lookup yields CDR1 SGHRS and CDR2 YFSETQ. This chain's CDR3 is CASSLFTSGGAGEQFF. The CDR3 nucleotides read TGCGCCAGCAGCTTGTTTACTAGCGGGGGGGCCGGTGAGCAGTTCTTC.

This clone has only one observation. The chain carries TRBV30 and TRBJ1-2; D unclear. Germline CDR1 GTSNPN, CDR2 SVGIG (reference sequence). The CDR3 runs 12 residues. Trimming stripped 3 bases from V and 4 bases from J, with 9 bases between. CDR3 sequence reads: CAWSRQTYGYTF. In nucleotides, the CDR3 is TGTGCCTGGAGCCGCCAGACCTATGGCTACACCTTC.

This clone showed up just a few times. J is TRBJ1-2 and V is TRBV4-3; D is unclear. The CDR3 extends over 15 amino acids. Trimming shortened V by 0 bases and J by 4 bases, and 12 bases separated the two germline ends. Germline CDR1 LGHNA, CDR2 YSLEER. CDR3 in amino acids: CASSQDIGDFYGYTF. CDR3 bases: TGCGCCAGCAGCCAAGATATCGGGGATTTCTATGGCTACACCTTC.

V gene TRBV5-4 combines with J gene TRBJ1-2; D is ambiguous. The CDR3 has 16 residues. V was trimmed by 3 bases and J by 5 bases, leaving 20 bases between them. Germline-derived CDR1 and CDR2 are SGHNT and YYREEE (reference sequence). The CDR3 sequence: CASSSSGEPSGYGYTF. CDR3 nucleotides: TGTGCCAGCAGCTCCTCGGGAGAACCTTCCGGATATGGCTACACCTTC.

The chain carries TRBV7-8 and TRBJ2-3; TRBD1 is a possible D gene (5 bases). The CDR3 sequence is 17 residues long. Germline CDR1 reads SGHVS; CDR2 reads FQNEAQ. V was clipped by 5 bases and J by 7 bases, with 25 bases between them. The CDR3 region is CASSILPPETASNTQYF. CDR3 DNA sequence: TGTGCCAGCAGCATCCTCCCTCCGGAGACAGCATCTAATACGCAGTATTTT.